Included here is one T cell receptor (beta chain) sequence, with context. This clonotype was counted a few times. Its antigen specificity is not known. Base qualities were left out, and no much larger clone turns up one base away. The V end loses 0 bases and the J end loses 0 bases, and a stretch of 9 bases separates them. Spanning cysteine to phenylalanine, the CDR3 consists of 17 amino acids. Of all the DNA, just the CDR3 is kept, 51 bases in frame from base 1. CDR1 MNHEY and CDR2 SVGAGI were looked up in the germline V gene. This record belongs to a study of T cells after yellow fever vaccination (dated by TCRdb to about 2019). Study-level background: Libraries from fractions with low cell numbers were prepared with the SMART-Seq v4 Ultra Low Input RNA kit. Blood samples were taken at several timepoints before and after primary and secondary immunization, and bulk PBMC replicates and cell subsets were isolated. Two healthy male donors made up the cohort, one aged 18 to 29 years and the other aged 30 to 39 years. To follow T-cell clones before and after both primary and booster YFV17D yellow fever vaccination, bulk TCR alpha and beta repertoires underwent longitudinal sequencing.

Sequenced using an Illumina NovaSeq 6000. TCR cDNA was synthesized by 5'RACE template switching, through which a universal primer site and unique molecular identifiers were introduced. cDNA synthesis was primed from both the TCR alpha and TCR beta constant segments. Libraries were amplified in two PCR steps, with sample barcodes and sequencing adapters added in the second step. Sequencing of libraries was performed on Illumina HiSeq 2500 (2x100 bp) or NovaSeq (2x150 bp). Under the source paper's analysis protocol: Reads were demultiplexed and collapsed into UMI consensus sequences with MIGEC, and V(D)J alignment was performed with MiXCR. Vaccine-responding clonotypes were identified with edgeR using replicate PBMC samples, with FDR below 0.01 and a log2 fold change above 5 up to day 15 being required. Each bulk clonotype received a CD4 or CD8 identity based on whether the sequenced CD4 or CD8 repertoire contained that clonotype at higher abundance. TCRdb cleaned the public reads at Q25 with fastp, built clones with MiXCR and kept in-frame beta chains. Each CDR3 protein appears once, grouped with its most common genes and DNA. In this record, the V and J calls reflect TCRdb's handling and not the investigators' own analysis. Across this sample there are approximately 450,000 distinct CDR3 sequences, with under 20% seen only once. The ten largest clonotypes hold about a sixth of the sample.

What the research found in general, with its limitations: A small share of clonotypes occurred in both CD4 and CD8 compartments, likely arising from convergent recombination. Because only a couple of donors were included in the study, the extent to which the findings can be generalized is limited. Compared with the primary T-cell response, the secondary T-cell response was faster but weaker, reaching its peak on day 5 rather than on day 15. After the booster, most clones that had expanded after primary vaccination were detected again (nearly 98% of CD4 and 88% of CD8), suggesting broad maintenance of memory. Computational filtering was required because FACS-sorted repertoires could contain abundant contaminating clonotypes from the bulk population.

The treatment or condition label, as the study defines it: live attenuated yellow fever vaccine strain. At each blood-draw timepoint, two biological replicates of bulk PBMCs were collected. A standard Ficoll-Paque protocol was used to isolate PBMCs from peripheral blood. TriZol was used to extract RNA from bulk PBMCs, CD4 and CD8 fractions, and dextramer-positive and dextramer-negative fractions. The sequence was obtained from a young man who received the YFV17D yellow fever vaccine. The receptor chain draws on TRBV6-5 and TRBJ2-6, with no D gene named confidently. The sequencing used PBMCs, collected before the yellow fever booster vaccination. The CDR3 amino acid sequence is: CASSYSGPLSGANVLTF. In nucleotide form, the sequence is TGTGCCAGCAGTTACTCAGGACCCCTCTCTGGGGCCAACGTCCTGACTTTC.